The 18 T cell receptor beta chains listed next were all sequenced from one sample in a study of CD8 T cells in Susac syndrome (dated by TCRdb to about 2019). Receptor amplification or capture employed the immunoSEQ multiplex PCR assay. RNA was extracted with the RNeasy kit and about 0.5 to 1 ug was reverse transcribed using random hexamers. In-frame beta chains were kept once TCRdb had trimmed the public reads at Q25 with fastp and called clones with MiXCR. Identical CDR3 proteins give one entry, which carries the most common genes and DNA. For this sample there are hundreds of thousands of distinct CDR3 sequences; around 96% appear just once. Approximately 0.1% of the sample lies in the top ten. Material for sequencing was CD4+ T cells from PBMCs. The receptors were gathered from a human donor with Susac syndrome.

The genes are TRBV7-3 and TRBJ1-1; D gene ambiguous. The CDR3 is made up of 13 amino acids. The germline CDR1 and CDR2 sequences are SGHTA and FQGTGA. Trimming cost V 2 bases and J 3 bases, with 7 bases left between them. The CDR3 DNA follows: TGTGCCAGCAGCTTATCCCGCTACACTGAAGCTTTCTTT. Its translation: CASSLSRYTEAFF.

V gene TRBV20-1 combines with J gene TRBJ2-5, with 8 bases identical to TRBD1. This CDR3 is 13 amino acids long. CDR1 is DFQATT and CDR2 is SNEGSKA in the germline V gene (reference sequence). The V and J ends lost 5 bases and 0 bases, in that order; junction bases with no gene match: 2. The CDR3 region has the DNA TGCAGTGCTGCGGACAGGGACCAAGAGACCCAGTACTTC. The encoded protein is CSAADRDQETQYF.

The genes are TRBV11-2 and TRBJ1-1; D gene uncertain. The CDR3 is 13 amino acids. Germline CDR1 and CDR2: SGHAT and FQNNGV. V lost 7 bases to trimming and J lost 5 bases, with 14 bases between them. CDR3 coding DNA: TGTGCCAGCACCGCAAATTGGAGAACTGAAGCTTTCTTT. It codes for CASTANWRTEAFF.

The chain has TRBV20-1 and TRBJ1-5; perhaps TRBD1 as D (5 bases). Germline-derived CDR1 and CDR2 are DFQATT and SNEGSKA (reference sequence). The CDR3 consists of 14 residues. V gave up 2 bases and J gave up 3 bases, with 11 bases separating them. This CDR3 reads CSARRSQDNQPQHF. The CDR3 bases are TGCAGTGCTAGACGTTCACAGGACAATCAGCCCCAGCATTTT.

In DNA form, the CDR3 reads TGTGCCAGCAGCTTAGCCGGGACTATAGGCAATGAGCAGTTCTTC. As protein: CASSLAGTIGNEQFF. The chain is built from TRBV5-8 and TRBJ2-1, with 7 bases identical to TRBD2. Per the germline V gene, CDR1 is SGHTS and CDR2 is YDEGEE. CDR3 length: 15 amino acids. V was pared by 2 bases and J by 6 bases, with 8 bases of the junction left unmatched.

The J gene is TRBJ2-1, the V gene TRBV5-1; no clear D gene. The CDR3 is made up of 15 amino acids. Germline loops: CDR1 SGHRS, CDR2 YFSETQ. The V gene lost 5 bases and the J gene lost 6 bases, with 18 bases spanning the gap. CDR3 DNA: TGCGCCAGCAGTTGGCGGAGAGGAAGTGGCAATGAGCAGTTCTTC. It codes for CASSWRRGSGNEQFF.

The chain links TRBV7-8 to TRBJ2-7; 7 bases match TRBD2. Germline assignment: CDR1 SGHVS and CDR2 FQNEAQ. The CDR3 has 18 amino acids. V was pared by 3 bases and J by 0 bases, with 14 bases of the junction left unmatched. CDR3 bases: TGTGCCAGCAGCTTCCGGTCTCTGGGACTAACCGACTCCTACGAGCAGTACTTC. Translated, it gives CASSFRSLGLTDSYEQYF.

The J gene is TRBJ2-7, the V gene TRBV11-2; D may be TRBD1 (6 bases). The CDR3 consists of 14 residues. CDR1 and CDR2 from the germline V gene are SGHAT and FQNNGV. The ends were cut back, 3 bases at V and 6 bases at J, with 15 bases in the middle. The CDR3 reads CASSFMGAHIEQYF. The CDR3, as DNA: TGTGCCAGCAGCTTCATGGGGGCTCATATCGAGCAGTACTTC.

The CDR3 DNA reads as TGTGCCACCAGCCTTACAGGACACCTCTACAATGAGCAGTTCTTC. Translating it yields CATSLTGHLYNEQFF. The J gene is TRBJ2-1, the V gene TRBV24-1; weak D call: TRBD1 (5 bases). Germline CDR1 reads KGHDR; CDR2 reads SFDVKD. Trimming took off 7 bases at V and 3 bases at J, with 15 bases between the two ends. The CDR3 spans 15 residues.

This chain links TRBV27 with TRBJ1-5; D possibly corresponds to TRBD1 (6 bases). This CDR3 comprises 14 residues. V lost 3 bases and J lost 4, with 10 bases in between. Germline assignment: CDR1 MNHEY and CDR2 SMNVEV (reference sequence). The CDR3 DNA reads as TGTGCCAGCAGTTTTGCAGGGGCAAATCAGCCCCAGCATTTT. Its translation: CASSFAGANQPQHF.

The chain joins TRBV24-1 to TRBJ2-7; D gene uncertain. V was shortened by 3 bases and J by 3 bases, with 2 bases between the two germline ends. Germline CDR1 reads KGHDR; CDR2 reads SFDVKD. The CDR3 has 11 residues. The DNA of the CDR3 is TGTGCCACCAGTGATGACTACGAGCAGTACTTC. As protein: CATSDDYEQYF.

The chain joins TRBV14 to TRBJ2-1, with a tentative D call TRBD2 (5 bases). The CDR3 is made up of 14 amino acids. From germline, CDR1 is SGHDN and CDR2 FVKESK. Trimming cost V 4 bases and J 4 bases, with 11 bases left between them. The CDR3 loop is CASSLRRGYNEQFF. CDR3 in DNA: TGTGCCAGCAGCCTTCGCCGGGGATACAATGAGCAGTTCTTC.

The chain carries TRBV14 and TRBJ2-7; no clear D gene. CDR3 size: 12 residues. CDR1 is SGHDN and CDR2 is FVKESK in the germline V gene. V was trimmed by 2 bases and J by 9 bases, leaving 11 bases between them. CDR3 region: CASSQINSAQYF. In DNA, the CDR3 is TGTGCCAGCAGCCAAATCAACAGCGCGCAGTACTTC.

The J gene is TRBJ2-2, the V gene TRBV18; D is perhaps TRBD1 (5 bases). Germline V gene data show CDR1 as KGHSH and CDR2 as LQKENI. CDR3 length: 15 residues. Trimming removed 3 bases at V and 0 bases at J, with 8 bases between. The CDR3, as DNA: TGTGCCAGCTCACCTGTGGGGCCGAACACCGGGGAGCTGTTTTTT. Translating gives CASSPVGPNTGELFF.

The chain has TRBV5-1 and TRBJ2-5, with D perhaps matching TRBD2 (6 bases). Germline V gene lookup returns CDR1 SGHRS and CDR2 YFSETQ. The length of the CDR3 is 15 residues. Trimming shortened V by 4 bases and J by 1 base, and 14 bases separated the two germline ends. CDR3 DNA sequence: TGCGCCAGCAGCACCTTAGCGGACTTCCAAGAGACCCAGTACTTC. Protein: CASSTLADFQETQYF.

This chain connects TRBV28 to TRBJ2-1; 10 nucleotides line up with TRBD2. CDR1 MDHEN and CDR2 SYDVKM come from the germline V gene. Trimming removed 5 bases from V and 6 bases from J; junction bases left unmatched: 7. The CDR3 is made up of 15 amino acids. The CDR3 DNA follows: TGTGCCAGCAGTCCACTAGCGGGAACGGGCAATGAGCAGTTCTTC. Protein product: CASSPLAGTGNEQFF.

This chain joins TRBV5-1 and TRBJ1-1; unclear D gene. Trimming removed 1 base at V and 3 bases at J, with 7 bases between. Germline assignment: CDR1 SGHRS and CDR2 YFSETQ. This CDR3 comprises 13 residues. The CDR3 here is CASSLLVYTEAFF. In DNA, the CDR3 is TGCGCCAGCAGCTTGTTAGTGTACACTGAAGCTTTCTTT.

For the CDR3, the DNA is TGCAGCGTTGGGGGGGGGACAGTTGAAAAACTGTTTTTT. Translating gives CSVGGGTVEKLFF. V and J are TRBV29-1 and TRBJ1-4; 7 bases map to TRBD1. The V gene end was trimmed by 4 bases and the J gene end by 7 bases; junction bases not matched to a gene: 6. Germline values: CDR1 SQVTM, CDR2 ANQGSEA. The CDR3 extends over 13 amino acids.